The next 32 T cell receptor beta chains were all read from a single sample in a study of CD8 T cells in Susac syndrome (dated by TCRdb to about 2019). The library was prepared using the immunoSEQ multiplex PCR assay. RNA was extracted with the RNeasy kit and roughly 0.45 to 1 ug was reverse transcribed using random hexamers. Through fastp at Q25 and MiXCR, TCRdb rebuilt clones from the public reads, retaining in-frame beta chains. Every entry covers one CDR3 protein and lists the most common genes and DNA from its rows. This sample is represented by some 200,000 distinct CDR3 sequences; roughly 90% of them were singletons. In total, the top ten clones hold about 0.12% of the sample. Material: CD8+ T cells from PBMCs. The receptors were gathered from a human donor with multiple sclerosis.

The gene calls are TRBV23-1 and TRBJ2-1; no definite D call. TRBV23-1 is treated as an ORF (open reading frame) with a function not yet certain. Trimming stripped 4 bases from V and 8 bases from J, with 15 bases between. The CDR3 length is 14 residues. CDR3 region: CASSPPTNGHEQFF. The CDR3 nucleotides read TGCGCCAGCAGTCCCCCCACCAACGGCCATGAGCAGTTCTTC.

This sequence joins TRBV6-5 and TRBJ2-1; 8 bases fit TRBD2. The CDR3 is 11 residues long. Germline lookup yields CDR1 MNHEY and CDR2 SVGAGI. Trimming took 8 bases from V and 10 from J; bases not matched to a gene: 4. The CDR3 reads CASLLAGEQFF. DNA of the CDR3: TGTGCCAGCCTTTTAGCGGGGGAGCAGTTCTTC.

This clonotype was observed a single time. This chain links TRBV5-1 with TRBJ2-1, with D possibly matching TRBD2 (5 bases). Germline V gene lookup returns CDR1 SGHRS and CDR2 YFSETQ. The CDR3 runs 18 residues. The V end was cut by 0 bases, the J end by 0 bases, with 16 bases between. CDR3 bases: TGCGCCAGCAGCTTGGTGGCTAGCCCTGATAGCTCCTACAATGAGCAGTTCTTC. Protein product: CASSLVASPDSSYNEQFF.

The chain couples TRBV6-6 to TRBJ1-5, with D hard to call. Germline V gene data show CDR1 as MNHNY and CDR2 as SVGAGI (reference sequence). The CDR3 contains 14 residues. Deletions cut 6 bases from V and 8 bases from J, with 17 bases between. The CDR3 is CASSYTGSTEPQHF. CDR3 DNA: TGTGCCAGCAGCTACACTGGCAGTACGGAGCCCCAGCATTTT.

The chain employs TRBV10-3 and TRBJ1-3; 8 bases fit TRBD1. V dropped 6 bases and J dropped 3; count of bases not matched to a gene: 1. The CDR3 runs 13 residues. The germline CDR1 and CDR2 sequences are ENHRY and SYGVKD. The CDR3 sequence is CAIRDRDGNTIYF. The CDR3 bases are TGTGCCATCAGGGACAGGGATGGAAACACCATATATTTT.

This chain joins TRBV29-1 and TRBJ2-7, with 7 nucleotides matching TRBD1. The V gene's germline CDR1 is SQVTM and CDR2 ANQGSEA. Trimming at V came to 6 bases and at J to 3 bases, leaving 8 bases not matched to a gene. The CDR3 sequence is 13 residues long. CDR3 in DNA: TGCAGCGTCTACAGGGGCGACAGCTACGAGCAGTACTTC. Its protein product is CSVYRGDSYEQYF.

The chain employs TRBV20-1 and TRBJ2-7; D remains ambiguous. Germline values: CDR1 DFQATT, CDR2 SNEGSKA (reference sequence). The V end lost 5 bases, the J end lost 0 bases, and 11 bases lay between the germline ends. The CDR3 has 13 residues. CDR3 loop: CSAQSFFSYEQYF. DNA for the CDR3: TGCAGTGCTCAGTCTTTTTTCTCCTACGAGCAGTACTTC.

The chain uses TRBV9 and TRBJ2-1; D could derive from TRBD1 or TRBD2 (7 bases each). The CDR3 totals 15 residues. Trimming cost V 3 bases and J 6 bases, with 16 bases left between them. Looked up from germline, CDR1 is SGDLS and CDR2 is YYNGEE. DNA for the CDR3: TGTGCCAGCAGCGGAGGGGGCGGGAGTGCCAATGAGCAGTTCTTC. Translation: CASSGGGGSANEQFF.

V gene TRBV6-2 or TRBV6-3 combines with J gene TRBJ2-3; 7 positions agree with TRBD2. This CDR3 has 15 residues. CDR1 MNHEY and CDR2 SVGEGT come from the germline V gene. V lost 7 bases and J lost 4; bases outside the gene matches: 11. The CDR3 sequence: CASTYEGREADTQYF. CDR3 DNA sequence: TGTGCCAGCACCTACGAAGGGAGGGAGGCAGATACGCAGTATTTT.

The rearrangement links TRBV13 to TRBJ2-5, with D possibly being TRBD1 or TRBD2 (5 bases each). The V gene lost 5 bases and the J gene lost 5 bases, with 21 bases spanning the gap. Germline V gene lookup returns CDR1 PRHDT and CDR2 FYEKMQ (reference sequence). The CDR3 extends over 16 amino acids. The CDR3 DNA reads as TGTGCCAGCAGCGGAAAGGGACCCCCGGCACCGGAGACCCAGTACTTC. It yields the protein CASSGKGPPAPETQYF.

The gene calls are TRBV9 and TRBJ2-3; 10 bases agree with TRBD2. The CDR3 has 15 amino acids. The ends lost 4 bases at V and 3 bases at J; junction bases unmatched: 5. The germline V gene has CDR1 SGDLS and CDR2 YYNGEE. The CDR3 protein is CASSTSGGGTDTQYF. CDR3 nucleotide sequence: TGTGCCAGCAGCACCAGCGGGGGGGGGACAGATACGCAGTATTTT.

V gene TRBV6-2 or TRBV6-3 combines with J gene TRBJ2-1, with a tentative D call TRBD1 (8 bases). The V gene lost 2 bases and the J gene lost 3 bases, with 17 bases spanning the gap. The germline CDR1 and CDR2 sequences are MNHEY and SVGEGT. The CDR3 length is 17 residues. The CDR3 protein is CASSYRGQGGVYNEQFF. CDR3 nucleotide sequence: TGTGCCAGCAGTTACCGTGGACAGGGAGGGGTCTACAATGAGCAGTTCTTC.

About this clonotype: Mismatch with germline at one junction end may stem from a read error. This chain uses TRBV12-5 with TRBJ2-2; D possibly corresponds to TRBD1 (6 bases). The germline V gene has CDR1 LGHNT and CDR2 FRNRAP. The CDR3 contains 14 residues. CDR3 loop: CASQVTGMDGELLF. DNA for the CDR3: TGTGCTAGTCAGGTCACAGGGATGGACGGGGAGCTGCTTTTT. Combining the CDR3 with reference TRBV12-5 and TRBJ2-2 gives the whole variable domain DARVTQTPRHKVTEMGQEVTMRCQPILGHNTVFWYRQTMMQGLELLAYFRNRAPLDDSGMPKDRFSAEMPDATLATLKIQPSEPRDSAVYFCASQVTGMDGELLFGEGSRLTVL.

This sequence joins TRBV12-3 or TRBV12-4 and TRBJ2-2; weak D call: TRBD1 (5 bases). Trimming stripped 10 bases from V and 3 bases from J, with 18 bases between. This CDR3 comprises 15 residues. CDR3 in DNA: TGTGCCATCTCCAGCCAGGGTCGAGACACCGGGGAGCTGTTTTTT. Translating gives CAISSQGRDTGELFF.

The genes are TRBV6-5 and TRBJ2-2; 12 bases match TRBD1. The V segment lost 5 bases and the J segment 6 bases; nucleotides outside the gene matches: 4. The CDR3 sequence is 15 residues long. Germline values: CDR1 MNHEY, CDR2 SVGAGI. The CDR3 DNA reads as TGTGCCAGCAGTCCGGGACAGGGGGCTCCCGGGGAGCTGTTTTTT. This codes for CASSPGQGAPGELFF.

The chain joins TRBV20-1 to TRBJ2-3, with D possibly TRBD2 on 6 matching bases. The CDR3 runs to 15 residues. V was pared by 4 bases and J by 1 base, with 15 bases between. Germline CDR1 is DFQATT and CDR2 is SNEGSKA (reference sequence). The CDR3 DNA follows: TGCAGTGCTACCCTAATCCCGGGAGGCACAGATACGCAGTATTTT. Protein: CSATLIPGGTDTQYF.

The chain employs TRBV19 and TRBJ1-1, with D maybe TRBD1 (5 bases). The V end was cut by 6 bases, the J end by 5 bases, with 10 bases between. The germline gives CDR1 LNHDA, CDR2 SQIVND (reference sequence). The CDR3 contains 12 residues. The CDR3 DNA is TGTGCCAGTAGCCGCAGGGAGACTGAAGCTTTCTTT. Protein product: CASSRRETEAFF.

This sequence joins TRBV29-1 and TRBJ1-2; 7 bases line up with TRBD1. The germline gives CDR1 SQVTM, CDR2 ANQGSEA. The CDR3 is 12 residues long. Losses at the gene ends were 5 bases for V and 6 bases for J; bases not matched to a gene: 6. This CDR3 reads CSVPGQSDGYTF. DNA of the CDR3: TGCAGCGTTCCGGGACAGAGTGATGGCTACACCTTC.

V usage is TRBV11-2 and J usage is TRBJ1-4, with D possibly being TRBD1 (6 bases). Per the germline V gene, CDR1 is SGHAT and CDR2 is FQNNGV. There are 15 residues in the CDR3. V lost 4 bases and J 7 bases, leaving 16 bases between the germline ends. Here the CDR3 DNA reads TGTGCCAGCAGCTGGGCGGGGGGCATGGGTGAAAAACTGTTTTTT. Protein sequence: CASSWAGGMGEKLFF. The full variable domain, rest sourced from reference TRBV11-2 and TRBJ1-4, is EAGVAQSPRYKIIEKRQSVAFWCNPISGHATLYWYQQILGQGPKLLIQFQNNGVVDDSQLPKDRFSAERLKGVDSTLKIQPAKLEDSAVYLCASSWAGGMGEKLFFGSGTQLSVL.

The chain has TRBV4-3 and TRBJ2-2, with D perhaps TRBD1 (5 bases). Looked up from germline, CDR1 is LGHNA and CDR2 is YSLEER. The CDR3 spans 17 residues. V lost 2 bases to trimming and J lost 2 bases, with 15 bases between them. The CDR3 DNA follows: TGCGCCAGCAGCCAATACTCCCCCCAGGGTAACACCGGGGAGCTGTTTTTT. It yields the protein CASSQYSPQGNTGELFF.

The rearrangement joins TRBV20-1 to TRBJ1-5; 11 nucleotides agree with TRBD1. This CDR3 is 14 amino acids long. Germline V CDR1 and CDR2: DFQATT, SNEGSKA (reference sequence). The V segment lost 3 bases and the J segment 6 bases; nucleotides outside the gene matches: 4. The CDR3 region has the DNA TGCAGTGCTAGTCGGGACAGGGGGAGTCAGCCCCAGCATTTT. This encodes CSASRDRGSQPQHF.

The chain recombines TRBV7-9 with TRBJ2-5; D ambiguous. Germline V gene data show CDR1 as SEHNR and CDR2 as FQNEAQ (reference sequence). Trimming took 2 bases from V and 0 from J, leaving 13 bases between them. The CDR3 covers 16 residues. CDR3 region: CASSLPTPEYQETQYF. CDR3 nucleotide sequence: TGTGCCAGCAGCTTACCCACTCCAGAGTACCAAGAGACCCAGTACTTC.

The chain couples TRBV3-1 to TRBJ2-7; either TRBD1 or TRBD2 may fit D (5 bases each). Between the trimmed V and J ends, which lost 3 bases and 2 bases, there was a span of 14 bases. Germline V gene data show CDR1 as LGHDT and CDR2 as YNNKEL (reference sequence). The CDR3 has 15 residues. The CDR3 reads CASSHGTLRPYEQYF. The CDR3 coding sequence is TGTGCCAGCAGCCATGGGACCCTACGCCCCTACGAGCAGTACTTC.

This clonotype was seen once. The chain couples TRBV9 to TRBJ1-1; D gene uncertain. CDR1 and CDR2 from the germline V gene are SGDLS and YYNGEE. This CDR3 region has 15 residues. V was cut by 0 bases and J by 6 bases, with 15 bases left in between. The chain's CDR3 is CASSVDGRGYAEAFF. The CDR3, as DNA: TGTGCCAGCAGCGTAGATGGCAGAGGGTACGCTGAAGCTTTCTTT.

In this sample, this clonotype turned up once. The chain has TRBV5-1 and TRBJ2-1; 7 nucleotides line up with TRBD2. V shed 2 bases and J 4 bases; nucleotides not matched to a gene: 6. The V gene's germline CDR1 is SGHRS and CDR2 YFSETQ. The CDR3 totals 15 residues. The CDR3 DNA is TGCGCCAGCAGCTTAGACTGGACTAGTTACAATGAGCAGTTCTTC. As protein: CASSLDWTSYNEQFF. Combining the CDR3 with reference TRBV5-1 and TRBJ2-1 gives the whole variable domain KAGVTQTPRYLIKTRGQQVTLSCSPISGHRSVSWYQQTPGQGLQFLFEYFSETQRNKGNFPGRFSGRQFSNSRSEMNVSTLELGDSALYLCASSLDWTSYNEQFFGPGTRLTVL.

CDR3 nucleotide sequence: TGTGCCAGCTCACCACCGGCAGGGCGCACAGATACGCAGTATTTT. It yields the protein CASSPPAGRTDTQYF. The chain is built from TRBV18 and TRBJ2-3; perhaps TRBD1 as D (5 bases). Looked up from germline, CDR1 is KGHSH and CDR2 is LQKENI. This CDR3 is built from 15 residues. With 0 bases removed from V and 1 base from J, the gap between germline ends came to 8 bases.

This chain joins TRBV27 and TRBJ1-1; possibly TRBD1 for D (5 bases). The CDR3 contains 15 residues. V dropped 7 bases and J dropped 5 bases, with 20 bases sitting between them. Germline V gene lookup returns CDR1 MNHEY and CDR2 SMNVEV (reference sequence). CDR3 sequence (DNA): TGTGCCAGCATCTCGGATCAGGGAGGGTGGACTGAAGCTTTCTTT. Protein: CASISDQGGWTEAFF.

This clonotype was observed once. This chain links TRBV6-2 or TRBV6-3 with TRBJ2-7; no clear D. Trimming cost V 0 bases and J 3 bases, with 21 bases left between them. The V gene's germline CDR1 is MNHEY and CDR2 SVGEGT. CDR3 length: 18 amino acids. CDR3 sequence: CASSYSPPQTPSGYEQYF. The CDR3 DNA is TGTGCCAGCAGTTACTCCCCGCCCCAGACCCCCTCGGGCTACGAGCAGTACTTC.

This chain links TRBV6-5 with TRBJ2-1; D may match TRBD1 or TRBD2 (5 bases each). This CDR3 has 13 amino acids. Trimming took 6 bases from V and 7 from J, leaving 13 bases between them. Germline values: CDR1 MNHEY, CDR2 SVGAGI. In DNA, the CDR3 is TGTGCCAGCAGCCCAAACTGGGGGAATGAGCAGTTCTTC. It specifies CASSPNWGNEQFF.

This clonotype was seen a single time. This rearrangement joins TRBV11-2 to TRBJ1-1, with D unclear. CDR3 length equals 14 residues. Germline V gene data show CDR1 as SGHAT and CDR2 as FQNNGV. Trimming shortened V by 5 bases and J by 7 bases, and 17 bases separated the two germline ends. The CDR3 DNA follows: TGTGCCAGCAGCCAATTCTCCACCAGGCTTGAAGCTTTCTTT. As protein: CASSQFSTRLEAFF.

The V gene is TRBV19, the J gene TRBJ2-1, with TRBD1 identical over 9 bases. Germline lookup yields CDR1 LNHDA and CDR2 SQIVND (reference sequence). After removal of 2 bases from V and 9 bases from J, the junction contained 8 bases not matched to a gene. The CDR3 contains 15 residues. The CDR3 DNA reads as TGTGCCAGTAGTATAACTGGGACAGGGTCCGGTGAGCAGTTCTTC. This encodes CASSITGTGSGEQFF.

CDR3 sequence: CASPVPNTEAFF. Written as DNA, the CDR3 is TGTGCCAGCCCAGTTCCGAACACTGAAGCTTTCTTT. This rearrangement joins TRBV6-2 or TRBV6-3 to TRBJ1-1; no firm D call. Per germline, CDR1 MNHEY and CDR2 SVGEGT. V was shortened by 8 bases and J by 1 base, with 8 bases between the two germline ends. The CDR3 contains 12 residues.